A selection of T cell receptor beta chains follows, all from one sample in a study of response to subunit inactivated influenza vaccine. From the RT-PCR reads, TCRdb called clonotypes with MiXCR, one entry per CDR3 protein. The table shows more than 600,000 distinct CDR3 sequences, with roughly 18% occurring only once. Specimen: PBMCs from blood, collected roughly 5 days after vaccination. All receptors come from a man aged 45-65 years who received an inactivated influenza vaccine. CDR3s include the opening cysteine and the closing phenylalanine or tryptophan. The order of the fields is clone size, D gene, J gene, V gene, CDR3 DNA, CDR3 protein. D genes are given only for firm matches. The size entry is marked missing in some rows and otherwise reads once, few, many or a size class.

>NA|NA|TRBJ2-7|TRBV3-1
TGTGCCAGCAGCCAAGCCTGGGCGCGGGACGAGCAGTACTTC
CASSQAWARDEQYF
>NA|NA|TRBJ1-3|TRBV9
TGTGCCAGCGGGTTGGACAGTGGAAACACCATATATTTT
CASGLDSGNTIYF
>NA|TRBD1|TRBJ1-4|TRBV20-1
TGCAGTGCCCGGACAGGGGCAGACGAAAAACTGTTTTTT
CSARTGADEKLFF
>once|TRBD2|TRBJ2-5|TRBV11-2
TGTGCCAGCAGCTTAGGCCGGCTAGCGGGGTCGGGTGAGACCCAGTACTTC
CASSLGRLAGSGETQYF
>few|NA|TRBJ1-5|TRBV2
TGTGCCAGCAGGACAGAAGCAAATCAGCCCCAGCATTTT
CASRTEANQPQHF
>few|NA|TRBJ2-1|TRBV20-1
TGCAGTGCGCTGGGACCGGGGGACAATGAGCAGTTCTTC
CSALGPGDNEQFF
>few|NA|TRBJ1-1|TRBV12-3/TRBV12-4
TGTGCCAGCAGGCCCCGGGCTCTGAACACTGAAGCTTTCTTT
CASRPRALNTEAFF
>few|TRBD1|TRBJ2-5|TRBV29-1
TGCAGCGTTGAGCCAGGGGGCTGGGGAGAGACCCAGTACTTC
CSVEPGGWGETQYF
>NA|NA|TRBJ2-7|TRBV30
TGTGCCTGGAGTACAGGGTCTCCCTACGAGCAGTACTTC
CAWSTGSPYEQYF
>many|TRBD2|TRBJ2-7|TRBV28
TGTGCCAGCAGTTTATCCAGCGGGAGTTGGAACGAGCAGTACTTC
CASSLSSGSWNEQYF
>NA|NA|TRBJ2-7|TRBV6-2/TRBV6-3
TGTGCCAGCAGCTCCCCTCGACACCCCTACGAGCAGTACTTC
CASSSPRHPYEQYF
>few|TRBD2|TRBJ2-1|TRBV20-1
TGCAGTGCCAAAATCCGGACTAGCGGGTACAATGAGCAGTTCTTC
CSAKIRTSGYNEQFF
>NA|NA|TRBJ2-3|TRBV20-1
TGCAGTGCTAGTCGCGGGATACAAGATACGCAGTATTTT
CSASRGIQDTQYF
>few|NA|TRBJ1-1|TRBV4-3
TGCGCCAGCAGCCAAGATAGAGTAGGGGGAAACACTGAAGCTTTCTTT
CASSQDRVGGNTEAFF
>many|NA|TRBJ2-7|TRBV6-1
TGTGCCAGCGGCGGATACGAGCAGTACTTC
CASGGYEQYF
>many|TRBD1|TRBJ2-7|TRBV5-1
TGCGCCAGCAGCCAACAGGGGGTCTCCTACGAGCAGTACTTC
CASSQQGVSYEQYF
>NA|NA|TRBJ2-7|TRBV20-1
TGCAGTGCTAACCCCTGGGACCGTCAGACCTACGAGCAGTACTTC
CSANPWDRQTYEQYF
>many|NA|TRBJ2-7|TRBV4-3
TGCGCCAGCAGCCAAGACCACACCACCTACGAGCAGTACTTC
CASSQDHTTYEQYF
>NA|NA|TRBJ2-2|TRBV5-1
TGCGCCAGCAGCTTGGAGGCAAGAAGGGGCACCGGGGAGCTGTTTTTT
CASSLEARRGTGELFF
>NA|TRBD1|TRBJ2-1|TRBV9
TGTGCCAGCAGCGTAGAGGGTTCTCAGGGGGCGCGTGAGCAGTTCTTC
CASSVEGSQGAREQFF
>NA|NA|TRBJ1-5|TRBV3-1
TGTGCCAGCAGCGACAGTTTCAATCAGCCCCAGCATTTT
CASSDSFNQPQHF
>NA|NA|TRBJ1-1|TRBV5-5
TGTGCCAGCAGCTTGGCAAGGGTTGGGACTGAAGCTTTCTTT
CASSLARVGTEAFF
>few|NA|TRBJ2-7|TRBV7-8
TGTGCCAGCAGCAACCGGGACGGCTATCAGCAGTACTTC
CASSNRDGYQQYF
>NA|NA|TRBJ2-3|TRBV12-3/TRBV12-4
TGTGCCAGCACCCTTCGGGGATACACAGATACGCAGTATTTT
CASTLRGYTDTQYF
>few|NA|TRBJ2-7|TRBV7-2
TGTGCCAGCAGGGACGGACAGTACTACGAGCAGTACTTC
CASRDGQYYEQYF
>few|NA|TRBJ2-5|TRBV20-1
TGCAGTGCTCCCAACTGGGGAGCAAGGGAGACCCAGTACTTC
CSAPNWGARETQYF
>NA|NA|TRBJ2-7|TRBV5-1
TGCGCCAGCAGCTTGGAGGGCAGGACGACGAACAGAGGATCCGAGCAGTACTTC
CASSLEGRTTNRGSEQYF
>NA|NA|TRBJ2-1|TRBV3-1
TGTGCCAGCCGGAGGGGGAGCCAGGGTGAGCAGTTCTTC
CASRRGSQGEQFF
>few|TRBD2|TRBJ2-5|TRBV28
TGTGCCAGCACCACTCCTCTACTAGCGGGGAATCAAGAGACCCAGTACTTC
CASTTPLLAGNQETQYF
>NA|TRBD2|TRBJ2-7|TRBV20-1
TGCAGTGCTAGCCGGAGCGGGAGGTTCTACGAGCAGTACTTC
CSASRSGRFYEQYF
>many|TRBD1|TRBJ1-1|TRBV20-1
TGCAGTGCTTTAGTACAGGGGCACTTCTTT
CSALVQGHFF
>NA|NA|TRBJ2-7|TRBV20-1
TGCAGTGCTCTTGGGGCAGGGGGAGGCGAGCAGTACTTC
CSALGAGGGEQYF
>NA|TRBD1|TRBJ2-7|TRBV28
TGTGCCAGCAGCCCTTGGGGACAGGGGAAAGAGGAGCAGTACTTC
CASSPWGQGKEEQYF
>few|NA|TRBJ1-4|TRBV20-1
TGCAGTGCTAGAGAGGGCAGTGTTGCAACTAATGAAAAACTGTTTTTT
CSAREGSVATNEKLFF
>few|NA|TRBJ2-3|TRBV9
TGTGCCAGCAGCGTAGTCCCTAGCTTCATTGTTGATACGCAGTATTTT
CASSVVPSFIVDTQYF
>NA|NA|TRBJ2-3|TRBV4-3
TGCGCCAGCAGCACAGGAATAACTAGCACAGATACGCAGTATTTT
CASSTGITSTDTQYF
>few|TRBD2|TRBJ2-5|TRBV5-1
TGCGCCAGCAGCTTTCGGGGGACTAGTGGACAAGAGACCCAGTACTTC
CASSFRGTSGQETQYF
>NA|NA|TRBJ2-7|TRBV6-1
TGTGCCAGCAGACCGGACCCGAAGGGCTTCTACGAGCAGTACTTC
CASRPDPKGFYEQYF
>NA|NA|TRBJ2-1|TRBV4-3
TGCGCCAGCAGCCAAGATCTAGGATCGGGGATGCTATACAATGAGCAGTTCTTC
CASSQDLGSGMLYNEQFF
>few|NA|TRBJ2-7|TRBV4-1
TGCGCCAGCAGCCAAGCGACTGGTGTCGAGCAGTACTTC
CASSQATGVEQYF
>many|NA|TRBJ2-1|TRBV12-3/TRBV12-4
TGTGCCAGCAGCCCCAGGCCGCCGGGCGGGAATGAGCAGTTCTTC
CASSPRPPGGNEQFF
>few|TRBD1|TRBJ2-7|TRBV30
TGTGCCTGGAGTGTTCGAGCAGGGGGCTCCTACGAGCAGTACTTC
CAWSVRAGGSYEQYF
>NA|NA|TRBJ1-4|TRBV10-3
TGTGCCATCAGCGGGGTTGCAACTAATGAAAAACTGTTTTTT
CAISGVATNEKLFF
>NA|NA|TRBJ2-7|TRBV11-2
TGTGCCAGCAGCCTCCAGGACGGGGGATACCTCGTCTACGAGCAGTACTTC
CASSLQDGGYLVYEQYF
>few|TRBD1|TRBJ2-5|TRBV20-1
TGCAGTGGGTTTCGGTACAGGGGGCTGGAGACCCAGTACTTC
CSGFRYRGLETQYF
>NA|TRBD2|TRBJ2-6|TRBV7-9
TGTGCCAGCAGGTCGAGGGAGGGCCTTGGTGGGGCCAACGTCCTGACTTTC
CASRSREGLGGANVLTF
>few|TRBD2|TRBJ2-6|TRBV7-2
TGTGCCAGCAGCTACCCCGGGAGGGTCGGCAACGTCCTGACTTTC
CASSYPGRVGNVLTF
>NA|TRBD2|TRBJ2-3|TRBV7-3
TGTGCCAGCAGCCCCGGACTAGCGGCAAACACAGATACGCAGTATTTT
CASSPGLAANTDTQYF
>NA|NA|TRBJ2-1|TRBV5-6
TGTGCCAGCAGCTTGGTAACAGACTCCTACAATGAGCAGTTCTTC
CASSLVTDSYNEQFF
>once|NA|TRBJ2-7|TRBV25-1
TGTGCCAGCAGGCTTGGGGGGACCTCCTACGAGCAGTACTTC
CASRLGGTSYEQYF
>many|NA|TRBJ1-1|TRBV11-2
TGTGCCAGCAGCTTAGTTAGCGCGGGGACTGAAGCTTTCTTT
CASSLVSAGTEAFF
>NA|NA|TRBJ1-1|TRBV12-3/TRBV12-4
TGTGCCAGCACCATGTCGGGTGACACTGAAGCTTTCTTT
CASTMSGDTEAFF
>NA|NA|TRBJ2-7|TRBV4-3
TGCGCCAGCAGCCAAGAGTCCTTGGGAAACGAGCAGTACTTC
CASSQESLGNEQYF
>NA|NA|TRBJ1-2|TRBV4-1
TGCGCCAGCAGCCAAGAGGAGGGGGTTTCCTATGGCTACACCTTC
CASSQEEGVSYGYTF
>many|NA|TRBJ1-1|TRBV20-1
TGCAGTGCTAGAGTGGAGTCCAGGGGGAACACTGAAGCTTTCTTT
CSARVESRGNTEAFF